A single count supports the clone carrying this T cell receptor (beta chain). Its antigen is currently unknown. TCRdb keeps only in-frame clones here, not all; method: immunoSEQ multiplex PCR. The sample has 1,400,000 or so clones, around 98.5% seen once; the top ten hold 0.3% to 0.45%. Germline V gene sequence: CDR1 SGDLS, CDR2 YYNGEE. This CDR3 has 17 residues. V was shortened by 0 bases and J by 0 bases, with 14 bases between the two germline ends. This record comes from a study of shared clonotypes between healthy human individuals. On the study more broadly: Two women and a few men aged 18 to 49 made up the donors. General study points: Clonotype sharing among donors was expected to depend on sequencing depth.

The sequence was collected from a man aged 30-40 years in good health. Sequencing used naive CD4+ T cells sorted from blood. The subset here: CD45RA+ positively selected. The chain uses TRBV9 and TRBJ2-3, with a possible D match to TRBD2 (5 bases). In DNA form, the CDR3 reads TGTGCCAGCAGCGTAGCTGGTAGCGACCTAAGCACAGATACGCAGTATTTT. This sequence encodes CASSVAGSDLSTDTQYF. Supplemented by reference TRBV9 and TRBJ2-3, the full variable domain reads DSGVTQTPKHLITATGQRVTLRCSPRSGDLSVYWYQQSLDQGLQFLIQYYNGEERAKGNILERFSAQQFPDLHSELNLSSLELGDSALYFCASSVAGSDLSTDTQYFGPGTRLTVL.